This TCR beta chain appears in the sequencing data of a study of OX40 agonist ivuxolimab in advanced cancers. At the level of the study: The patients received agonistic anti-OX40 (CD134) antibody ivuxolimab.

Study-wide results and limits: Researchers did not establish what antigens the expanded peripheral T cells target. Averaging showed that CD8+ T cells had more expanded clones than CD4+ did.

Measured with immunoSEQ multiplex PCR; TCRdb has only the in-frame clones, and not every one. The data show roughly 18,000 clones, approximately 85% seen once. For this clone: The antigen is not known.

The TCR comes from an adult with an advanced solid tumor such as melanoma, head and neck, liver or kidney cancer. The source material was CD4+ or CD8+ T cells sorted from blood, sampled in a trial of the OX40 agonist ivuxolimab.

CDR3 amino acids: CASSEPGGAKNIQYF. Here the CDR3 DNA reads TGTGCCAGCAGTGAGCCTGGGGGGGCCAAAAACATTCAGTACTTC. This chain connects TRBV2 to TRBJ2-4; weak D call: TRBD2 (6 bases). The CDR3 is 15 residues long. Germline V gene data show CDR1 as SNHLY and CDR2 as FYNNEI. Between the trimmed V and J ends, which lost 3 bases and 1 base, there was a span of 10 bases.